The 21 T cell receptor beta chains reported below all come from one sample, sequenced in a study of T cells expressing NK-cell markers. TCRdb re-called the 5' RACE reads and gives one entry per CDR3 protein, without DNA. The ten top clones account for around 4%, within a sample of 550,000 to 600,000 distinct CDR3 sequences. Material: blood T cells: a sorted CD56 or NKG2C T cell subset, CD4+ or CD8+ T cells, or bulk PBMC T cells (not recorded which). These receptors all stem from a man aged 18-30 years in good health.

The chain recombines TRBV6-2 or TRBV6-3 with TRBJ2-1; TCRdb returns TRBD1, unconfirmable since there is no DNA. The CDR3 is 20 amino acids. Looked up from germline, CDR1 is MNHEY and CDR2 is SVGEGT. The CDR3 spells CASSTVGQVQGIRRWYEQFF.

The rearrangement joins TRBV20-1 to TRBJ2-3; the TCRdb D gene call, TRBD1, has no DNA to confirm it. CDR1 is DFQATT, CDR2 SNEGSKA, per germline (reference sequence). The CDR3 length is 12 residues. This CDR3 is CSALVLTDTQYF.

This chain uses TRBV5-1 with TRBJ1-5. Germline V gene lookup returns CDR1 SGHRS and CDR2 YFSETQ. CDR3 size: 17 residues. The CDR3 sequence: CASSLASRAHWRQPQHF.

This chain connects TRBV12-3 or TRBV12-4 to TRBJ1-2; TCRdb gives TRBD1 as the D gene, but with no DNA this cannot be confirmed. The CDR3 covers 13 residues. This chain's CDR3 is CASSGTVHYGYTF.

The chain recombines TRBV7-2 with TRBJ2-2; as DNA is missing, the TRBD2 call by TCRdb cannot be tested. The length of the CDR3 is 16 residues. In germline, CDR1 is SGHTA, CDR2 FQGNSA. The CDR3 is CASSLSSGRINGELFF.

V is TRBV6-2 or TRBV6-3 and J is TRBJ2-2. Looked up from germline, CDR1 is MNHEY and CDR2 is SVGEGT. The CDR3 covers 15 residues. The CDR3 protein is CASSLGWENTGELFF.

This chain joins TRBV27 and TRBJ1-1. This CDR3 comprises 15 residues. Germline V gene lookup returns CDR1 MNHEY and CDR2 SMNVEV (reference sequence). CDR3 in amino acids: CASSLSLWGNTEAFF.

The gene calls are TRBV11-2 and TRBJ1-2; the TCRdb D gene call, TRBD1, has no DNA to confirm it. This CDR3 has 13 amino acids. Germline V gives CDR1 SGHAT, CDR2 FQNNGV. The CDR3 protein is CASSSTGIYGYTF.

CDR3 protein: CATKGREHTGELFF. The chain is built from TRBV12-3 or TRBV12-4 and TRBJ2-2; TCRdb gives TRBD2 as the D gene, but with no DNA this cannot be confirmed. This CDR3 has 14 residues.

This chain joins TRBV12-3 or TRBV12-4 and TRBJ2-1; TCRdb selects TRBD1, and the lack of DNA leaves this call unchecked. This CDR3 spans 12 amino acids. CDR3 protein: CASSYRGNEQFF.

The CDR3 reads CSVLTSLDTQYF. The chain joins TRBV29-1 to TRBJ2-3; the TRBD2 assignment by TCRdb is unverifiable without DNA. The CDR3 is made up of 12 amino acids. From germline, CDR1 is SQVTM and CDR2 ANQGSEA.

The V gene is TRBV5-1, the J gene TRBJ2-1; lacking DNA, the TRBD1 call made by TCRdb goes unchecked. The CDR3 spans 15 residues. The germline gives CDR1 SGHRS, CDR2 YFSETQ. CDR3 sequence reads: CASSSTGWLRDEQFF.

The chain has TRBV20-1 and TRBJ2-3; checking the TCRdb D call of TRBD2 is not possible without DNA. The CDR3 loop spans 17 amino acids. Germline CDR1 is DFQATT and CDR2 is SNEGSKA (reference sequence). The CDR3 reads CSARDPRLAGIADTQYF.

V and J are TRBV12-3 or TRBV12-4 and TRBJ1-5; without DNA, the TCRdb call of TRBD1 cannot be checked. This CDR3 contains 16 residues. The CDR3 loop reads CASRSGFGSEDQPQHF.

The chain recombines TRBV7-3 with TRBJ2-3; TCRdb indicates TRBD1, and absent DNA this call remains unverified. Germline lookup yields CDR1 SGHTA and CDR2 FQGTGA. This CDR3 is built from 13 residues. The CDR3 is CASNLDRLDTQYF.

V is TRBV19 and J is TRBJ2-1. The CDR3 is made up of 16 amino acids. Germline CDR1 LNHDA, CDR2 SQIVND (reference sequence). The CDR3: CASSIERGLSYNEQFF.

The chain combines TRBV15 with TRBJ2-1; TCRdb names TRBD1, which stays unverified in the absence of DNA. The CDR3 loop spans 15 amino acids. The germline V gene encodes CDR1 LNHNV and CDR2 YYDKDF (reference sequence). This CDR3 reads CATSTRRDLYNEQFF.

The rearrangement joins TRBV12-3 or TRBV12-4 to TRBJ1-2; TCRdb gives TRBD1 as the D gene, but with no DNA this cannot be confirmed. The CDR3 runs to 13 residues. This CDR3 is CASSLGGAYGYTF.

J is TRBJ1-6 and V is TRBV29-1. Germline V lookup: CDR1 SQVTM, CDR2 ANQGSEA. The CDR3 runs 13 residues. The CDR3 loop is CSVGGVGNSPLHF.

The CDR3 here is CSAQHGGGYNEQFF. The chain uses TRBV20-1 and TRBJ2-1; the TCRdb call, TRBD1, lacks DNA for checking. The CDR3 runs to 14 residues. CDR1 is DFQATT and CDR2 is SNEGSKA in the germline V gene (reference sequence).

The chain uses TRBV5-1 and TRBJ1-4. The CDR3 contains 14 residues. Germline loops: CDR1 SGHRS, CDR2 YFSETQ. CDR3 sequence reads: CASSLVQRGEKLFF.